The 19 T cell receptor beta chains reported below all come from one sample, sequenced in a study of cytomegalovirus exposure and HLA in healthy donors. The assay was immunoSEQ multiplex PCR, and TCRdb's table has in-frame clones only and misses some. The data contain over 100,000 clones, 88% of them singletons. Sample: PBMCs. These receptors came from a woman between 18 and 29 years old in good health and CMV-seronegative.

The chain recombines TRBV6-4 with TRBJ2-1, with D unclear. The CDR3 length is 13 residues. CDR1 is MRHNA and CDR2 is SNTAGT in the germline V gene. The V end was cut by 5 bases, the J end by 4 bases, with 9 bases between. The CDR3 region is CASSLDIYNEQFF. CDR3 DNA: TGTGCCAGCAGTCTTGACATTTACAATGAGCAGTTCTTC.

The chain couples TRBV6-1 to TRBJ1-2, with D unclear. From germline, CDR1 is MNHNS and CDR2 SASEGT. The CDR3 has 12 amino acids. The V end lost 2 bases, the J end lost 5 bases, and 6 bases lay between the germline ends. This chain's CDR3 is CASSERLYGYTF. CDR3 coding DNA: TGTGCCAGCAGTGAAAGACTTTATGGCTACACCTTC.

The table lists this clone with many counts. The chain carries TRBV27 and TRBJ1-1; D not resolved. Looked up from germline, CDR1 is MNHEY and CDR2 is SMNVEV (reference sequence). V shed 5 bases and J shed 8 bases, with 15 bases lying between them. This CDR3 region has 13 residues. For the CDR3, the DNA is TGTGCCAGCAGTCCCCGACCGGGTACGGAAGCTTTCTTT. Amino acid sequence: CASSPRPGTEAFF.

V usage is TRBV4-3 and J usage is TRBJ1-2, with TRBD1 identical over 7 bases. After removal of 4 bases from V and 5 bases from J, the junction contained 7 bases not matched to a gene. The length of the CDR3 is 14 residues. Germline CDR1 is LGHNA and CDR2 is YSLEER. DNA of the CDR3: TGCGCCAGCAGCCCCTCGACAGGGACATATGGCTACACCTTC. Amino acids: CASSPSTGTYGYTF.

The gene calls are TRBV7-2 and TRBJ2-5; 12 bases are shared with TRBD2. With 4 bases clipped from V and 2 bases from J, the junction kept 5 bases outside the gene matches. Germline V gives CDR1 SGHTA, CDR2 FQGNSA. The CDR3 totals 16 residues. The CDR3 DNA reads TGTGCCAGCAGCTCTTCAGGACTAGCGGGGCAAGAGACCCAGTACTTC. It is translated as CASSSSGLAGQETQYF. Based on the CDR3 plus reference TRBV7-2 and TRBJ2-5, the full variable domain is GAGVSQSPSNKVTEKGKDVELRCDPISGHTALYWYRQSLGQGLEFLIYFQGNSAPDKSGLPSDRFSAERTGGSVSTLTIQRTQQEDSAVYLCASSSSGLAGQETQYFGPGTRLLVL.

CDR3: CASSQDTSGGYEQYF. As DNA, the CDR3 is TGCGCCAGCAGCCAAGACACTAGCGGGGGTTACGAGCAGTACTTC. The V call is TRBV4-3, the J call TRBJ2-7; 11 nucleotides agree with TRBD2. V dropped 0 bases and J dropped 4; count of bases not matched to a gene: 2. The CDR3 is made up of 15 amino acids. Germline V lookup: CDR1 LGHNA, CDR2 YSLEER.

CDR3 coding DNA: TGTGCCAGCAGCGAGGGAAGAACACTTCAAGCTTTCTTT. It codes for CASSEGRTLQAFF. V usage is TRBV6-1 and J usage is TRBJ1-1; D is uncertain. V lost 6 bases and J 9 bases, leaving 17 bases between the germline ends. This CDR3 is 13 amino acids long. CDR1 is MNHNS, CDR2 SASEGT, per germline.

The chain recombines TRBV5-4 with TRBJ2-3; D perhaps matches TRBD2 (6 bases). From germline, CDR1 is SGHNT and CDR2 YYREEE (reference sequence). Trimming pared 4 bases from V and 8 bases from J, leaving 17 bases between. This CDR3 spans 14 amino acids. This chain's CDR3 is CASSTGTGAGTQYF. The CDR3, as DNA: TGTGCCAGCAGCACCGGGACGGGAGCGGGTACGCAGTATTTT.

The chain employs TRBV2 and TRBJ1-1; 7 bases fit TRBD1. V gave up 5 bases and J gave up 0 bases; unmatched junction bases: 3. Germline V lookup: CDR1 SNHLY, CDR2 FYNNEI. The CDR3 extends over 14 amino acids. This chain's CDR3 is CASSPGTVNTEAFF. In DNA form, the CDR3 reads TGTGCCAGCAGTCCTGGGACAGTGAACACTGAAGCTTTCTTT.

The J gene is TRBJ2-5, the V gene TRBV19, with 8 bases fitting TRBD1. The CDR3 runs 16 residues. In germline, CDR1 is LNHDA, CDR2 SQIVND (reference sequence). The J segment lost 5 bases and the V segment lost 3 bases, leaving 11 bases of the junction unmatched. The CDR3 is CASSIRTGSVDETQYF. The CDR3 nucleotides read TGTGCCAGTAGTATTAGGACAGGGTCGGTTGATGAGACCCAGTACTTC.

The genes are TRBV20-1 and TRBJ2-2; 8 bases are shared with TRBD1. Germline V gene sequence: CDR1 DFQATT, CDR2 SNEGSKA (reference sequence). The CDR3 length is 11 residues. The V and J ends lost 0 bases and 14 bases, in that order; junction bases with no gene match: 2. The DNA for the CDR3 is TGCAGTGCTAGAGATGCAGGGGGCCTGTTTTTT. Translation: CSARDAGGLFF.

The V gene is TRBV19, the J gene TRBJ2-2; possible D gene TRBD1, 6 bases. Trimming took off 10 bases at V and 0 bases at J, with 15 bases between the two ends. Per the germline V gene, CDR1 is LNHDA and CDR2 is SQIVND (reference sequence). This CDR3 comprises 15 residues. This chain's CDR3 is CAIRGNSPNTGELFF. The DNA of the CDR3 is TGTGCCATAAGGGGGAACAGTCCGAACACCGGGGAGCTGTTTTTT.

Comment on this clone: Other DNA sequences in this sample translate to the same CDR3. The chain employs TRBV6-5 and TRBJ1-1; a possible D gene is TRBD1 (6 bases). The germline CDR1 and CDR2 sequences are MNHEY and SVGAGI. The CDR3 totals 12 residues. The V and J ends lost 5 bases and 3 bases respectively, with 7 bases between them. Here the CDR3 reads CASSPGDTEAFF. In DNA form, the CDR3 reads TGTGCCAGCAGTCCAGGGGACACTGAAGCTTTCTTT.

The V call is TRBV5-8, the J call TRBJ1-5; no firm D call. Germline values: CDR1 SGHTS, CDR2 YDEGEE. Trimming took 2 bases from V and 0 from J, leaving 18 bases between them. This CDR3 region has 18 residues. The CDR3 region has the DNA TGTGCCAGCAGCTTAAATGGTAGAAGCTATTATAGCAATCAGCCCCAGCATTTT. It specifies CASSLNGRSYYSNQPQHF.

This chain joins TRBV28 and TRBJ1-3; D may be TRBD1 (5 bases). In germline, CDR1 is MDHEN, CDR2 SYDVKM. This CDR3 spans 16 amino acids. V shed 3 bases and J shed 0 bases, with 12 bases lying between them. The CDR3 sequence is CASSFQGISSGNTIYF. The CDR3 DNA reads as TGTGCCAGCAGTTTTCAGGGAATAAGCTCTGGAAACACCATATATTTT.

This rearrangement joins TRBV11-3 to TRBJ1-4; the D gene is possibly TRBD1 (5 bases). The CDR3 covers 15 residues. Germline lookup yields CDR1 SGHNT and CDR2 YENEEA. The germline V and J ends were trimmed by 5 bases and 8 bases, with 18 bases remaining between them. The CDR3 spells CASSINRSSREKLFF. The CDR3 bases are TGTGCCAGCAGCATAAACAGGAGTAGTCGCGAAAAACTGTTTTTT.

V is TRBV19 and J is TRBJ2-3, with 8 positions matching TRBD1. The CDR3 runs 20 residues. The V and J ends lost 7 bases and 0 bases, in that order; junction bases with no gene match: 21. Germline V lookup: CDR1 LNHDA, CDR2 SQIVND (reference sequence). In DNA form, the CDR3 reads TGTGCCAGTAATCACAGGGGGAACGGAGATGCCGGAACTAGCACAGATACGCAGTATTTT. Its protein is CASNHRGNGDAGTSTDTQYF.

The chain is built from TRBV28 and TRBJ2-5, with a possible D match to TRBD1 (7 bases). Trimming removed 7 bases at V and 5 bases at J, with 14 bases between. Germline loops: CDR1 MDHEN, CDR2 SYDVKM. CDR3 length: 13 residues. The CDR3 DNA sequence: TGTGCCAGCACCCCACAGGGGAGGGAGACCCAGTACTTC. Protein product: CASTPQGRETQYF.

CDR3 sequence reads: CASSYGPGETQYF. In DNA form, the CDR3 reads TGTGCCAGCAGTTACGGCCCAGGGGAGACCCAGTACTTC. This chain joins TRBV6-6 and TRBJ2-5; weak D call: TRBD1 (5 bases). This CDR3 has 13 residues. Germline loops: CDR1 MNHNY, CDR2 SVGAGI (reference sequence). Trimming took 2 bases from V and 5 from J, leaving 9 bases between them.